This T cell receptor beta chain was documented in a study of response to subunit inactivated influenza vaccine. The CDR3 is 14 amino acids. Germline V gene sequence: CDR1 SGHRS, CDR2 YFSETQ. The V end lost 3 bases, the J end lost 8 bases, and 17 bases lay between the germline ends. TCRdb fed the RT-PCR reads into MiXCR, producing one record per CDR3 protein. The sample consists of fewer than 650,000 distinct CDR3 sequences, about an eighth of them appearing once. Study-level results: The authors offered the suggestion that each seasonal influenza vaccination recruits few new T cells.

This clonotype was picked up a small number of times. Its antigen is unknown. The rearrangement joins TRBV5-1 to TRBJ1-2; unclear D gene. The sample consisted of PBMCs from blood, taken roughly 45 days after vaccination. This clonotype was obtained from a man aged 45 to 65 who received an inactivated influenza vaccine. CDR3: CASSSTTISSGYTF. Here the CDR3 DNA reads TGCGCCAGCAGCTCTACAACCATTTCCTCCGGCTACACCTTC.